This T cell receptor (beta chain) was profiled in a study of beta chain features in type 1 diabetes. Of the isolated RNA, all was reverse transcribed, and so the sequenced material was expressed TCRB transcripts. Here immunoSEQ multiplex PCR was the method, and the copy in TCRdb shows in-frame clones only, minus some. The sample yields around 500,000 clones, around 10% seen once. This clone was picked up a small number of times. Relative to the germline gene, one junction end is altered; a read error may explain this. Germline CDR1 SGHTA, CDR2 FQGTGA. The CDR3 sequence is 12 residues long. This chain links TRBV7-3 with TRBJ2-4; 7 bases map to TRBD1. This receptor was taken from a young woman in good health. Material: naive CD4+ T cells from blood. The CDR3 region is CASSLNRGIQYF. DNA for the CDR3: TGTGCCAGCAGTTTAAACAGGGGCATTCAGTACTTC.